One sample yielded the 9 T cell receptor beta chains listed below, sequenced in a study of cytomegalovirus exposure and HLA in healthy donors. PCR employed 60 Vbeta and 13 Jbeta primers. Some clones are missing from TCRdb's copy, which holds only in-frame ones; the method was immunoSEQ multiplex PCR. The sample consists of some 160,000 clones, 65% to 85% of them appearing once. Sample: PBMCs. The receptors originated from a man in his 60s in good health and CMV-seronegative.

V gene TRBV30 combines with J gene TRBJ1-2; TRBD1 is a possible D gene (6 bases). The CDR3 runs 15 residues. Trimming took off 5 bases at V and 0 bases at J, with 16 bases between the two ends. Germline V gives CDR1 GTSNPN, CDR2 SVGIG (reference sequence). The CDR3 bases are TGTGCCTGGGTATCTCTTGGACAGCCTAACTATGGCTACACCTTC. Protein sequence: CAWVSLGQPNYGYTF.

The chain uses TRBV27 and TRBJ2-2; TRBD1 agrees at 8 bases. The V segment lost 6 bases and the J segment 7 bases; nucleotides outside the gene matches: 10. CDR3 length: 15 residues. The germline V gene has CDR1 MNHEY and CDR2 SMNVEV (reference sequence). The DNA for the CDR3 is TGTGCCAGCAGCACGCAGGGGGCCCAATTCGGGGAGCTGTTTTTT. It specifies CASSTQGAQFGELFF.

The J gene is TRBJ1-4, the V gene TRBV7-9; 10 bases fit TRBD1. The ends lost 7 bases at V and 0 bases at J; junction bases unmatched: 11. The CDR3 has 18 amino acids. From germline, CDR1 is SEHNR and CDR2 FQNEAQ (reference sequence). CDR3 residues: CASIDPRDRGATNEKLFF. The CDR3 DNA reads TGTGCCAGCATCGACCCCCGGGACAGGGGTGCAACTAATGAAAAACTGTTTTTT.

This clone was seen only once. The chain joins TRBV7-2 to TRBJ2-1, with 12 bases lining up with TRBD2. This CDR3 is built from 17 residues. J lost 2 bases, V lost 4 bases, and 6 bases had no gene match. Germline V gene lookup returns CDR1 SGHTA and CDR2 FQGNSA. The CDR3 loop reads CASSSGASGRAYNEQFF. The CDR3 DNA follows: TGTGCCAGCAGCTCAGGGGCTAGCGGGAGGGCCTACAATGAGCAGTTCTTC.

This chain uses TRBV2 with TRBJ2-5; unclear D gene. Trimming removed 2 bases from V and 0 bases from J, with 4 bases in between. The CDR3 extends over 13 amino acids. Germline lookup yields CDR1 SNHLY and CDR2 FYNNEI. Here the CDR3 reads CASSEQYQETQYF. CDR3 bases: TGTGCCAGCAGTGAACAGTACCAAGAGACCCAGTACTTC.

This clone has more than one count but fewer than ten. CDR3 DNA: TGTGCCAGCAGCACGACAGGGGGCAATACTTTCTACGAGCAGTACTTC. Translation gives CASSTTGGNTFYEQYF. The rearrangement uses TRBV7-2 and TRBJ2-7, with 10 positions matching TRBD1. Trimming took 5 bases from V and 3 from J; bases not matched to a gene: 10. CDR3 length equals 16 residues. Germline V lookup: CDR1 SGHTA, CDR2 FQGNSA.

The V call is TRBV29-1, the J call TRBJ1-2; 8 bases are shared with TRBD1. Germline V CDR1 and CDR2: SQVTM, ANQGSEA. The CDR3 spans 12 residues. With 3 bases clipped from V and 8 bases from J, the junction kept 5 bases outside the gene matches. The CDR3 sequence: CSVETGAGGYTF. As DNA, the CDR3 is TGCAGCGTTGAGACAGGGGCGGGGGGCTACACCTTC. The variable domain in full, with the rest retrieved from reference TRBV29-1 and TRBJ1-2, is SAVISQKPSRDICQRGTSLTIQCQVDSQVTMMFWYRQQPGQSLTLIATANQGSEATYESGFVIDKFPISRPNLTFSTLTVSNMSPEDSSIYLCSVETGAGGYTFGSGTRLTVV.

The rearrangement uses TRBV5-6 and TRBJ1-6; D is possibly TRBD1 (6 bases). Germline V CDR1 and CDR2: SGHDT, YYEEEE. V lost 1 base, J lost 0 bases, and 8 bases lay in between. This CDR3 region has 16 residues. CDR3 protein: CASSLTGSSYNSPLHF. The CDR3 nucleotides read TGTGCCAGCAGCTTGACAGGGAGCTCCTATAATTCACCCCTCCACTTT.

CDR3 sequence reads: CASSFPRGSSGELFF. The CDR3 bases are TGTGCCAGCAGCTTTCCCCGCGGTAGTTCCGGGGAGCTGTTTTTT. The gene calls are TRBV5-4 and TRBJ2-2; D gene uncertain. There are 15 residues in the CDR3. Germline CDR1 and CDR2: SGHNT and YYREEE (reference sequence). Trimming left V 2 bases short and J 6 bases short, with 14 bases between.